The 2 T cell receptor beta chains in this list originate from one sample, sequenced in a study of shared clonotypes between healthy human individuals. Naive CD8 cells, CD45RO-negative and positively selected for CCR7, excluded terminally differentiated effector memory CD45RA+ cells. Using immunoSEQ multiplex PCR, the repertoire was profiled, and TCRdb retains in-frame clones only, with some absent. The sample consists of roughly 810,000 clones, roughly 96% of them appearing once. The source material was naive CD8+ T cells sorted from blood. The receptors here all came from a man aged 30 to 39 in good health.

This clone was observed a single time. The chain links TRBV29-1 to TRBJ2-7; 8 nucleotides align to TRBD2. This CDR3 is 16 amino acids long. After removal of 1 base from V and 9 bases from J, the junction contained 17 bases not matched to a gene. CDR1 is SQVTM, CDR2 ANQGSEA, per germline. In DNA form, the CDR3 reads TGCAGCGTTGAAGGGCGGGCCTCGGGCGGGAGGAACTGGCAGTACTTC. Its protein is CSVEGRASGGRNWQYF.

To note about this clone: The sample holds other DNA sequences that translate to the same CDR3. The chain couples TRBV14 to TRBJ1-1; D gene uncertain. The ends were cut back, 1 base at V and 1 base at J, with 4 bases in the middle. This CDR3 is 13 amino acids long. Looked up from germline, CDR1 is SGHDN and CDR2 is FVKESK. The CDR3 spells CASSQGWNTEAFF. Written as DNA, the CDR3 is TGTGCCAGCAGCCAAGGGTGGAACACTGAAGCTTTCTTT.